Shown below are 4 T cell receptor beta chains from a single sample sequenced in a study of blood T cells in healthy people across ages. A J-beta primer mix and a sample-barcoded 5' primer were used in a second PCR of roughly 7 to 12 cycles. TCRdb analysed the 5' RACE reads with MiXCR anew, one entry per CDR3 protein. The sample records 730,000 or so distinct CDR3 sequences, around 41% being singletons. Input material: blood. Receptors were obtained from a man aged 80 or over in good health.

In the case of this clonotype: A much larger clone lies a single base off, so this may be a read error. The chain combines TRBV14 with TRBJ2-5; no definite D call. CDR1 is SGHDN and CDR2 is FVKESK in the germline V gene. This CDR3 contains 11 residues. The chain's CDR3 is CAGSQFETQYF. CDR3 coding DNA: TGTGCCGGCAGCCAATTTGAGACCCAGTACTTC.

The chain links TRBV6-2 or TRBV6-3 to TRBJ1-5; 7 nucleotides line up with TRBD1. This CDR3 spans 16 amino acids. Per germline, CDR1 MNHEY and CDR2 SVGEGT. Germline trimming cut 7 bases from V and 2 bases from J; bases unmatched to any gene: 11. The CDR3: CASMAPGGLGNQPQHF. CDR3 DNA sequence: TGTGCCAGCATGGCTCCAGGGGGATTGGGCAATCAGCCCCAGCATTTT.

This clonotype was found many times. The chain couples TRBV7-2 to TRBJ2-7; no clear D gene. This CDR3 comprises 14 residues. The V end lost 1 base, the J end lost 4 bases, and 11 bases lay between the germline ends. Per the germline V gene, CDR1 is SGHTA and CDR2 is FQGNSA. CDR3: CASSLGVATYEQYF. CDR3 DNA: TGTGCCAGCAGCTTAGGGGTAGCAACATACGAGCAGTACTTC.

The chain links TRBV7-9 to TRBJ2-3, with TRBD2 matching 8 bases. CDR3 length equals 17 residues. Looked up from germline, CDR1 is SEHNR and CDR2 is FQNEAQ (reference sequence). J gave up 2 bases and V 3 bases, and 10 bases lay outside the gene matches. CDR3 DNA sequence: TGTGCCAGCAGCTTTTCCTCCGGGACTAGAATCACAGATACGCAGTATTTT. Protein product: CASSFSSGTRITDTQYF.